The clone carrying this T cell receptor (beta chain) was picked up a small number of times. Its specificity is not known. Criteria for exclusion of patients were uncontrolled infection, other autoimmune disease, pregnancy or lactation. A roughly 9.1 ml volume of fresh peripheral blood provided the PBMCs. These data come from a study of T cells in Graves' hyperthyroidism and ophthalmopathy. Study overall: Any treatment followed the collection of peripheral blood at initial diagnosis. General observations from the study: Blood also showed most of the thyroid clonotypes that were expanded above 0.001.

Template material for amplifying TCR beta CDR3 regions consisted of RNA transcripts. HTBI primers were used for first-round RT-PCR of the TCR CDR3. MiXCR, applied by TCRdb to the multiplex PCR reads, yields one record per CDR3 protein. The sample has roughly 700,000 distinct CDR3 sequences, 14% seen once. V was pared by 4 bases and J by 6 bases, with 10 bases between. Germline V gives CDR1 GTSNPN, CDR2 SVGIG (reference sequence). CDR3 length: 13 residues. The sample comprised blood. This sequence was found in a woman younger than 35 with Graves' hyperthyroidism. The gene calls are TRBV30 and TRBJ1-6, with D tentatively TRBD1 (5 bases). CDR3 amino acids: CAWKSGGNSPLHF. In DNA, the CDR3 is TGTGCCTGGAAGTCCGGGGGTAATTCACCCCTCCACTTT.